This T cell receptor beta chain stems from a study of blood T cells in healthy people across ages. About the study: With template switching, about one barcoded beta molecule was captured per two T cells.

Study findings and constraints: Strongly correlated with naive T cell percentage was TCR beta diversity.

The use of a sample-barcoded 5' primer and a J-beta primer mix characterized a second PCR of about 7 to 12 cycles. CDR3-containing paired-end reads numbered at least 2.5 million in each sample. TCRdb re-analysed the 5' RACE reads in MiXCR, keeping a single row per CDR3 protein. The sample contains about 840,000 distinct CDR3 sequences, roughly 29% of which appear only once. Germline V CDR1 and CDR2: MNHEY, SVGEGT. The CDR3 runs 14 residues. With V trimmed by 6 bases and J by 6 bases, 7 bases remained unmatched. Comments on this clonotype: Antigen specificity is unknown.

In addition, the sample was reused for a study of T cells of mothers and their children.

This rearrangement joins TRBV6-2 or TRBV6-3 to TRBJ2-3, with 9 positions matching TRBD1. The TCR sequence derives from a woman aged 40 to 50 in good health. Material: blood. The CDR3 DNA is TGTGCCAGCAGCAGACAGGGGGGCAAGGATACGCAGTATTTT. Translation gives CASSRQGGKDTQYF.